This T cell receptor beta chain was retrieved from a study of vaccination and CD4 T cells after COVID-19 (dated 2022 in TCRdb). About the investigation overall: Six males and four females were included in the convalescent cohort, with two Hispanic individuals, seven Caucasians, two Asians and one multiracial person represented. Participants got two doses of the Pfizer-BioNTech BNT162b2 vaccine (n=8) or two doses of the Moderna mRNA-1273 vaccine (n=2). Post-COVID blood samples from convalescent patients were collected a median of 101 days after diagnosis, with a range of roughly 30 to 170 days. Post-vaccine blood samples were taken a median of around 77 days after the second vaccine dose, with a range of roughly 14 to 250 days. For stimulating the cultures, overlapping spike peptide pools were used, derived from SARS-CoV-2 as well as from the common cold coronaviruses HCoV-NL63, HCoV-OC43 and HCoV-229E. Control cultures received a CEFX viral epitope pool as the positive control, an HIV-1 Nef peptide pool as the negative control, or no peptide. In ten to eleven COVID-19 convalescent patients and 4 infection-naive healthy vaccine recipients, the spike-specific CD4+ TCR repertoire before mRNA vaccination was compared with the repertoire after mRNA vaccination. Memory CD4+ T cell crossreactivity between SARS-CoV-2 and common cold coronavirus spike proteins was assessed at the TCR clonotype level in an earlier paper using these donors.

The library relied on PCR. TCR sequencing of DNA from cultured CD4+ T cells used the Oncomine TCR Beta short-read assay at the Johns Hopkins FTIC core. Genomic DNA was extracted from the cultured CD4+ T cells with the QIAamp micro DNA kit. Oncomine TCR Beta libraries from cultured CD4+ T cells were pooled with unique dual indexes and sequenced on an Illumina iSeq 100. In the authors' own workflow: Non-productive sequences were removed, and CDR3s that did not start with C, did not end with F or W, or were shorter than 7 amino acids were discarded. The MANAFEST web application was used to identify antigen-specific clonotypes by comparing peptide-stimulated wells against reference wells and other culture wells. Positive clones required FDR below 0.05, an odds ratio above 5, and productive frequency above 0.1% in at least two of three replicate wells. Cross-reactive clonotypes were defined as significantly expanded in both SARS-CoV-2 spike wells and at least one common cold coronavirus spike condition. CDR3 homology was assessed with Levenshtein distances (stringdist) and unrooted phylogenetic trees (ape) in R version 3.6.1. TCRdb reworked the public reads: Q25 trimming with fastp, MiXCR clone assembly, productive beta chains retained. Each entry is one CDR3 protein sequence, shown with its most common DNA and genes. The V and J calls here are based on TCRdb, not the publication. The sample yields roughly 2,700 distinct CDR3 sequences; about a quarter were counted once. The ten largest account for approximately 52% of the sample.

The sample's treatment or condition label is to be understood as: approximately 9-day PBMC culture with coronavirus spike peptide pools or control peptides (ViraFEST assay). CD4+ T cells from unexposed donors were collected before the COVID-19 pandemic (2011-2018). The ViraFEST assay, used in the study, expanded antigen-specific T cells with peptide pools and then identified the expanded clonotypes through TCR sequencing. Each well held around 2.1 million PBMCs cultured with 9 to 10 ug/ml peptide pools in IMDM containing 5% human AB serum and roughly 9.3 IU/ml IL-2. Half of the culture medium was replaced with fresh IL-2-containing medium on days 3 and 7. CD4+ T cells were isolated after about nine days of culture through negative selection using the EasySep CD4+ T cell isolation kit. As cell numbers permitted, CD4+ T cells from unexposed donors were tested for reactivity to SARS-CoV-2 S and N and to four common cold coronavirus spike pools. Ficoll-Paque Plus gradient centrifugation was used to isolate PBMCs from whole blood, and the isolated PBMCs were then either used fresh or cryopreserved at -140C. Each culture condition was generally run in triplicate wells. Leukapheresis product for the unexposed donors was bought commercially.

General study outcomes and caveats: Among the post-vaccine SARS-CoV-2-reactive clones in convalescent patients, a median approximately 90% showed up only after vaccination, which suggests vaccine-specific priming. The study included relatively few convalescent patients and did not analyze early timepoints after natural infection. The median count of SARS-CoV-2-reactive clonotypes went up from 21 after infection to about 41 after vaccination, although the change was not significant. Of the vaccine-specific clones in convalescent patients, 304 of 307, or nearly all, reacted only to SARS-CoV-2 spike and did not cross-react with common cold coronaviruses.

This clonotype was recorded a few times. Its recognized antigen is unknown. The DNA is left out, because the CDR3 cannot be placed on it with certainty; the CDR3 is given as TCRdb lists it. Per the germline V gene, MGHDK is the CDR1 and SYGVNS is the CDR2. The CDR3 contains 15 residues, cysteine and phenylalanine counted. Sequenced: CD4+ T cells from blood, cultured in vitro. The chain is assembled from TRBV25-1 and TRBJ2-5; the table's D call of TRBD1 was not tested on the DNA. The clonotype originates from a human donor in good health. The CDR3 sequence is CASSSSTGFQETQYF.